Listed here are 31 T cell receptor beta chains from one sample, sequenced in a study of T cells in Graves' hyperthyroidism and ophthalmopathy. The TCR beta CDR3 regions underwent amplification using RNA transcripts as the source. First-round RT-PCR of the TCR CDR3 relied on the HTBI primer set. Using its own MiXCR run on the multiplex PCR reads, TCRdb lists one record per CDR3 protein. The sample lists 300,000 to 450,000 distinct CDR3 sequences, 15% to 20% occurring once. Sequencing was done on a sample of blood. These receptors all come from a young man with Graves' ophthalmopathy.

The V and J genes are TRBV9 and TRBJ1-2; 7 bases match TRBD1. J lost 1 base, V lost 3 bases, and 6 bases had no gene match. CDR1 and CDR2 (germline): SGDLS, YYNGEE. The CDR3 sequence is 15 residues long. This CDR3 reads CASSAGDSLNYGYTF. The CDR3 nucleotides are TGTGCCAGCAGCGCGGGGGACAGCCTTAACTATGGCTACACCTTC.

This clonotype came up many times. V gene TRBV6-5 combines with J gene TRBJ1-6; D is unresolved. V was shortened by 0 bases and J by 0 bases, with 15 bases between the two germline ends. The CDR3 sequence is 19 residues long. Germline CDR1 reads MNHEY; CDR2 reads SVGAGI. The CDR3 is CASSYSPPTRSSYNSPLHF. The CDR3 region has the DNA TGTGCCAGCAGTTACTCTCCACCGACACGAAGCTCCTATAATTCACCCCTCCACTTT.

This clonotype was seen ten or more times. The J gene is TRBJ2-3, the V gene TRBV2, with 13 positions matching TRBD2. Germline CDR1 and CDR2: SNHLY and FYNNEI. The length of the CDR3 is 15 residues. Trimming cost V 10 bases and J 6 bases; bases outside gene matches: 10. The CDR3 region has the DNA TGTGCCACCTCCGGGACTAGCGGGGAATCGGATACGCAGTATTTT. Its translation is CATSGTSGESDTQYF.

This clonotype was seen repeatedly, ten times or more. This chain uses TRBV25-1 with TRBJ1-1, with D possibly being TRBD1 (6 bases). Germline lookup yields CDR1 MGHDK and CDR2 SYGVNS. The CDR3 is 14 residues long. Trimming cost V 2 bases and J 4 bases, with 11 bases left between them. CDR3 DNA sequence: TGTGCCAGCAGTGAAAGGGGGGGAAGCACTGAAGCTTTCTTT. Its protein is CASSERGGSTEAFF.

Points on this clonotype: A much larger clonotype is one base distant, so this may be a read error. The V and J genes are TRBV20-1 and TRBJ2-1, with D perhaps TRBD1 or TRBD2 (5 bases each). V shed 4 bases and J shed 10 bases, with 17 bases lying between them. Germline CDR1 DFQATT, CDR2 SNEGSKA (reference sequence). The CDR3 contains 13 residues. CDR3 nucleotide sequence: TGCAGTGCTACCTCAGGTCTTGGGGACGAGCAGTTCTTC. This encodes CSATSGLGDEQFF.

This clonotype was seen ten or more times. The rearrangement joins TRBV18 to TRBJ2-5; 7 nucleotides agree with TRBD1. The CDR3 is 13 amino acids. CDR1 is KGHSH and CDR2 is LQKENI in the germline V gene. V gave up 5 bases and J gave up 4 bases; unmatched junction bases: 4. CDR3: CASSANRGETQYF. CDR3 DNA: TGTGCCAGCTCAGCGAACAGGGGAGAGACCCAGTACTTC.

This clonotype was detected a few times. The V call is TRBV4-1, the J call TRBJ1-6, with 8 bases lining up with TRBD1. The CDR3 consists of 18 residues. Germline loops: CDR1 MGHRA, CDR2 YSYEKL. The V and J ends lost 4 bases and 10 bases, in that order; junction bases with no gene match: 18. CDR3 residues: CASSLILPIQGAGSPLHF. The CDR3 bases are TGCGCCAGCAGCCTAATTTTGCCCATCCAGGGGGCAGGGTCACCCCTCCACTTT.

This clonotype was recorded at least ten times. This chain connects TRBV3-1 to TRBJ2-3; D unresolved. V lost 1 base to trimming and J lost 6 bases, with 5 bases between them. Looked up from germline, CDR1 is LGHDT and CDR2 is YNNKEL (reference sequence). This CDR3 is built from 12 residues. The CDR3 nucleotides read TGTGCCAGCAGCCAAGGTGCCGATACGCAGTATTTT. Protein: CASSQGADTQYF.

This clonotype was detected many times. The V gene is TRBV12-3 or TRBV12-4, the J gene TRBJ2-7; the D gene could be TRBD1 or TRBD2 (5 bases each). CDR3 length: 15 amino acids. V was cut by 6 bases and J by 0 bases, with 15 bases left in between. CDR3 nucleotide sequence: TGTGCCAGCAGGGGGGAAGACAGCGTCTCCTACGAGCAGTACTTC. Translated: CASRGEDSVSYEQYF.

This clonotype has ten or more counts. The chain joins TRBV15 to TRBJ1-1; no clear D gene. V lost 0 bases to trimming and J lost 4 bases, with 12 bases between them. Germline V gene data show CDR1 as LNHNV and CDR2 as YYDKDF (reference sequence). The CDR3 covers 15 residues. CDR3 in DNA: TGTGCCACCAGCAGAGACGGGGTAGCGGGCACTGAAGCTTTCTTT. Translation gives CATSRDGVAGTEAFF.

The chain couples TRBV6-6 to TRBJ2-2; 10 bases are shared with TRBD1. CDR3 length equals 16 residues. CDR1 and CDR2 from the germline V gene are MNHNY and SVGAGI (reference sequence). J was trimmed by 8 bases and V by 2 bases; bases with no gene match: 8. The CDR3 reads CASSYQGQGEGGELFF. CDR3 in DNA: TGTGCCAGCAGTTACCAAGGACAGGGGGAGGGGGGGGAGCTGTTTTTT.

This clonotype appeared many times. The chain is built from TRBV27 and TRBJ1-2, with D maybe TRBD1 (5 bases). The ends were cut back, 6 bases at V and 4 bases at J, with 18 bases in the middle. The CDR3 spans 15 residues. Germline V CDR1 and CDR2: MNHEY, SMNVEV (reference sequence). The CDR3 region is CASRRGTDPAYGYTF. The CDR3 coding sequence is TGTGCCAGCAGGAGGGGTACCGACCCGGCCTATGGCTACACCTTC.

There are many counts of this clonotype. CDR3 DNA sequence: TGCGCCAGCAGCTTGGAAACTCTCCCCGCTGAAGCTTTCTTT. Its protein product is CASSLETLPAEAFF. The V gene is TRBV5-1, the J gene TRBJ1-1, with unresolved D. Per the germline V gene, CDR1 is SGHRS and CDR2 is YFSETQ. Between the trimmed V and J ends, which lost 0 bases and 6 bases, there was a span of 12 bases. The CDR3 covers 14 residues.

This clonotype was recorded many times. V and J are TRBV12-3 or TRBV12-4 and TRBJ2-6; 7 positions match TRBD1. The CDR3 is 18 residues long. The V and J ends lost 5 bases and 0 bases, in that order; junction bases with no gene match: 10. The CDR3, as DNA: TGTGCCAGCAGTCTTCGACAGGGAAAATTCTCTGGGGCCAACGTCCTGACTTTC. Translation: CASSLRQGKFSGANVLTF.

This clonotype was observed many times. The chain is built from TRBV3-1 and TRBJ1-4; 7 nucleotides match TRBD1. Losses at the gene ends were 3 bases for V and 5 bases for J; bases not matched to a gene: 6. The CDR3 runs 15 residues. The germline gives CDR1 LGHDT, CDR2 YNNKEL (reference sequence). CDR3 sequence reads: CASSHRQGLNEKLFF. CDR3 coding DNA: TGTGCCAGCAGCCACCGACAGGGACTCAATGAAAAACTGTTTTTT.

This clonotype was picked up many times. The CDR3 sequence is CSASGGVTEAFF. As DNA, the CDR3 is TGCAGTGCTAGCGGCGGGGTAACTGAAGCTTTCTTT. The rearrangement uses TRBV20-1 and TRBJ1-1; D not certain. The CDR3 has 12 residues. V gave up 3 bases and J gave up 5 bases, with 10 bases separating them. CDR1 and CDR2 (germline): DFQATT, SNEGSKA (reference sequence).

This clonotype showed up many times. The genes are TRBV18 and TRBJ2-7; D remains ambiguous. CDR1 KGHSH and CDR2 LQKENI come from the germline V gene. Trimming cost V 2 bases and J 4 bases, with 9 bases left between them. This CDR3 is 13 amino acids long. CDR3 sequence: CASSPSLSYEQYF. The CDR3 region has the DNA TGTGCCAGCTCACCATCTCTCAGTTACGAGCAGTACTTC. Full variable domain (rest looked up from reference TRBV18 and TRBJ2-7): NAGVMQNPRHLVRRRGQEARLRCSPMKGHSHVYWYRQLPEEGLKFMVYLQKENIIDESGMPKERFSAEFPKEGPSILRIQQVVRGDSAAYFCASSPSLSYEQYFGPGTRLTVT.

The rearrangement links TRBV6-5 to TRBJ2-7; perhaps TRBD1 as D (6 bases). CDR1 and CDR2 (germline): MNHEY, SVGAGI. The CDR3 extends over 17 amino acids. V dropped 0 bases and J dropped 3 bases, with 18 bases sitting between them. The CDR3 loop is CASSYSRQVATYYEQYF. CDR3 in DNA: TGTGCCAGCAGTTACTCGCGACAGGTCGCCACCTACTACGAGCAGTACTTC.

This clonotype was observed many times. The V and J genes are TRBV6-1 and TRBJ2-5; TRBD2 matches 7 bases. Germline assignment: CDR1 MNHNS and CDR2 SASEGT. J was trimmed by 3 bases and V by 6 bases; bases with no gene match: 16. This CDR3 contains 17 residues. In DNA form, the CDR3 reads TGTGCCAGCAGACTAAGCCCGACTGCGGCGGGGGAAGAGACCCAGTACTTC. Its protein product is CASRLSPTAAGEETQYF.

There are many counts of this clonotype. This chain links TRBV28 with TRBJ2-7; the D is unclear. Germline V gives CDR1 MDHEN, CDR2 SYDVKM. The length of the CDR3 is 13 residues. Between the trimmed V and J ends, which lost 5 bases and 2 bases, there was a span of 10 bases. CDR3: CASSPQDAYEQYF. CDR3 coding DNA: TGTGCCAGCAGTCCGCAGGATGCCTACGAGCAGTACTTC.

This clonotype was found a few times. The chain combines TRBV7-9 with TRBJ2-7, with 8 bases identical to TRBD1. V dropped 8 bases and J dropped 7; count of bases not matched to a gene: 7. Per the germline V gene, CDR1 is SEHNR and CDR2 is FQNEAQ (reference sequence). The CDR3 is 12 amino acids. In nucleotides, the CDR3 is TGTGCCAGCGGTACAGGGGGTGATGAGCAGTACTTC. This encodes CASGTGGDEQYF.

This clonotype was seen more than once but under ten times. V usage is TRBV6-1 and J usage is TRBJ1-2; D remains unclear. The V end lost 3 bases, the J end lost 3 bases, and 11 bases lay between the germline ends. CDR1 and CDR2 (germline): MNHNS, SASEGT. This CDR3 contains 14 residues. CDR3 sequence reads: CASSDHRRYYGYTF. CDR3 bases: TGTGCCAGCAGTGATCACCGTCGGTACTATGGCTACACCTTC.

The chain joins TRBV25-1 to TRBJ1-2; D is possibly TRBD1 (5 bases). Germline V gene sequence: CDR1 MGHDK, CDR2 SYGVNS. The V end was cut by 2 bases, the J end by 4 bases, with 11 bases between. The CDR3 runs 14 residues. The CDR3 DNA sequence: TGTGCCAGCAGTGAACAGGGAGCGGGCTATGGCTACACCTTC. Translating gives CASSEQGAGYGYTF.

In this sample, this clonotype turned up many times. This sequence joins TRBV20-1 and TRBJ1-1; the match to TRBD1 covers 9 bases. Germline V gene lookup returns CDR1 DFQATT and CDR2 SNEGSKA (reference sequence). Trimming removed 2 bases from V and 3 bases from J; junction bases left unmatched: 13. This CDR3 has 17 residues. CDR3 protein: CSARLLDRGVGDTEAFF. In DNA, the CDR3 is TGCAGTGCTAGACTTCTGGACAGGGGTGTAGGGGACACTGAAGCTTTCTTT.

The V gene is TRBV2, the J gene TRBJ2-7, with 9 nucleotides matching TRBD1. The V and J ends lost 6 bases and 5 bases, in that order; junction bases with no gene match: 14. Germline assignment: CDR1 SNHLY and CDR2 FYNNEI. The CDR3 runs 16 residues. CDR3 in DNA: TGTGCCAGCAGCGCCCACCGGGACAGGGTCGACAACGAGCAGTACTTC. It specifies CASSAHRDRVDNEQYF.

This clonotype turned up a few times. The CDR3 nucleotides are TGTGCCAGCAGCAAGGATCCTGGGACGCATGGCTACACCTTC. Translation gives CASSKDPGTHGYTF. The chain uses TRBV7-9 and TRBJ1-2; D perhaps matches TRBD1 (5 bases). This CDR3 spans 14 amino acids. Trimming left V 5 bases short and J 6 bases short, with 16 bases between. Germline V gives CDR1 SEHNR, CDR2 FQNEAQ (reference sequence). Filled out from reference TRBV7-9 and TRBJ1-2, the complete variable domain reads DTGVSQNPRHKITKRGQNVTFRCDPISEHNRLYWYRQTLGQGPEFLTYFQNEAQLEKSRLLSDRFSAERPKGSFSTLEIQRTEQGDSAMYLCASSKDPGTHGYTFGSGTRLTVV.

This sequence joins TRBV4-1 and TRBJ2-1; perhaps TRBD2 as D (6 bases). Judging by the DNA end, TRBJ2-7 fits better; the J call may be wrong. The CDR3 length is 13 residues. Germline V gives CDR1 MGHRA, CDR2 YSYEKL. The CDR3 DNA is TGCGCCAGCAGCCAAGATGGGGGGAATGAGCAGTACTTC. This codes for CASSQDGGNEQYF.

The CDR3 sequence: CASSIVYQETQYF. CDR3 nucleotide sequence: TGTGCCAGTAGTATAGTGTACCAAGAGACCCAGTACTTC. The chain combines TRBV19 with TRBJ2-5, with D unresolved. This CDR3 is built from 13 residues. The germline V gene has CDR1 LNHDA and CDR2 SQIVND (reference sequence). V lost 1 base and J lost 0, with 3 bases in between.

Many counts were recorded for this clonotype. This chain uses TRBV6-1 with TRBJ1-1, with 7 bases identical to TRBD1. J was trimmed by 3 bases and V by 6 bases; bases with no gene match: 7. Looked up from germline, CDR1 is MNHNS and CDR2 is SASEGT. The CDR3 is 14 residues long. CDR3 in amino acids: CASRVGQPHTEAFF. The DNA for the CDR3 is TGTGCCAGCAGAGTGGGACAGCCCCACACTGAAGCTTTCTTT.

This clonotype turned up a few times. J is TRBJ2-4 and V is TRBV6-1, with D perhaps TRBD1 or TRBD2 (5 bases each). Germline-derived CDR1 and CDR2 are MNHNS and SASEGT. This CDR3 comprises 15 residues. V shed 3 bases and J shed 0 bases, with 9 bases lying between them. DNA for the CDR3: TGTGCCAGCAGTGAGCCAGGGACAGCCAAAAACATTCAGTACTTC. Encoded protein: CASSEPGTAKNIQYF.

V usage is TRBV5-1 and J usage is TRBJ2-1; 7 positions match TRBD1. Germline V gene lookup returns CDR1 SGHRS and CDR2 YFSETQ. Trimming cost V 9 bases and J 1 base; bases outside gene matches: 4. CDR3 length: 13 residues. This chain's CDR3 is CATKTGSYNEQFF. The DNA for the CDR3 is TGCGCCACCAAGACAGGGTCCTACAATGAGCAGTTCTTC. The complete variable domain, with remaining parts taken from reference TRBV5-1 and TRBJ2-1, reads KAGVTQTPRYLIKTRGQQVTLSCSPISGHRSVSWYQQTPGQGLQFLFEYFSETQRNKGNFPGRFSGRQFSNSRSEMNVSTLELGDSALYLCATKTGSYNEQFFGPGTRLTVL.